This paragraph covers one TCR beta chain sequence. The sample comes from a study of T cell responses to AZD1222 COVID-19 vaccine. Trimming took off 5 bases at V and 3 bases at J, with 8 bases between the two ends. The CDR3 sequence is 12 residues long. The germline V gene encodes CDR1 SGHNT and CDR2 YENEEA. Some clones are missing from TCRdb's copy, which holds only in-frame ones; the method was immunoSEQ multiplex PCR. The sample lists about 160,000 clones; 80% to 95% were seen once. The J gene is TRBJ2-7, the V gene TRBV11-3; D call uncertain. The receptor comes from an adult who received the AZD1222 COVID-19 vaccine. Source: peripheral blood, taken 28 days after the second AZD1222 dose. The CDR3, as DNA: TGTGCCAGCAGCCCCCATCTCTACGAGCAGTACTTC. The encoded protein is CASSPHLYEQYF.